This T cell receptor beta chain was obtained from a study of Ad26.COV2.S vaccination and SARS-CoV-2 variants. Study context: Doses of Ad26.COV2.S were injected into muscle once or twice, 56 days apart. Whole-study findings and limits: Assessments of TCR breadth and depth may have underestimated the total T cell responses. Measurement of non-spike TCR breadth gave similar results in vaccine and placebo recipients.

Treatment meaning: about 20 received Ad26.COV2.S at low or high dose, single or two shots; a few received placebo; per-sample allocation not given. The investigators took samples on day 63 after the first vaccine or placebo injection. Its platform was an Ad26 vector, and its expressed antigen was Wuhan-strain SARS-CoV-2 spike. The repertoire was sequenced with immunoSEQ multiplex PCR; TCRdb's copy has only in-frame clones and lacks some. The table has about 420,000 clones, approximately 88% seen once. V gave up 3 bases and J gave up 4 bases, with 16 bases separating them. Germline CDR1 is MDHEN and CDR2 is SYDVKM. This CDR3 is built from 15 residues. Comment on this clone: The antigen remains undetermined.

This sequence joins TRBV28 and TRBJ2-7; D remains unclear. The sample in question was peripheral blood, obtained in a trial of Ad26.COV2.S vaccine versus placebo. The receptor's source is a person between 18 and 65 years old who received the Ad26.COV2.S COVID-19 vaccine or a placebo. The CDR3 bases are TGTGCCAGCAGTTTCGAACTGTTTAACGAGTACGAGCAGTACTTC. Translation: CASSFELFNEYEQYF.